The 3 T cell receptor beta chains given below trace back to one sample, sequenced in a study of T-cell memory formation after mild COVID-19. TCRdb itself ran the 5' RACE reads through MiXCR, one entry per CDR3 protein. The sample records roughly 13,000 distinct CDR3 sequences, under 25% being singletons. Sequencing was done on a sample of PBMCs or a T cell subset sorted from them (not recorded which). These receptors were collected from an adult woman who had mild COVID-19 (a few samples of this study predate the infection). Cell type and time point are not known.

The chain joins TRBV28 to TRBJ2-3; 12 positions agree with TRBD2. The V gene end was trimmed by 6 bases and the J gene end by 1 base; junction bases not matched to a gene: 5. Germline V CDR1 and CDR2: MDHEN, SYDVKM. This CDR3 comprises 16 residues. The CDR3 bases are TGTGCCAGCAGCACCCGACTAGCGGGGGGCACAGATACGCAGTATTTT. It yields the protein CASSTRLAGGTDTQYF.

This clonotype was counted ten times or more. This chain uses TRBV7-9 with TRBJ2-3, with D uncertain. V was shortened by 6 bases and J by 5 bases, with 9 bases between the two germline ends. CDR1 and CDR2 (germline): SEHNR, FQNEAQ (reference sequence). The CDR3 loop spans 12 amino acids. CDR3 DNA sequence: TGTGCCAGCAGTAGGGCTAGAGATACGCAGTATTTT. It specifies CASSRARDTQYF.

The gene calls are TRBV20-1 and TRBJ1-2, with D unresolved. The V end was cut by 6 bases, the J end by 3 bases, with 11 bases between. CDR3 length: 12 residues. Looked up from germline, CDR1 is DFQATT and CDR2 is SNEGSKA (reference sequence). The CDR3 sequence is CSAPPDDYGYTF. CDR3 DNA: TGCAGTGCCCCCCCGGACGACTATGGCTACACCTTC.